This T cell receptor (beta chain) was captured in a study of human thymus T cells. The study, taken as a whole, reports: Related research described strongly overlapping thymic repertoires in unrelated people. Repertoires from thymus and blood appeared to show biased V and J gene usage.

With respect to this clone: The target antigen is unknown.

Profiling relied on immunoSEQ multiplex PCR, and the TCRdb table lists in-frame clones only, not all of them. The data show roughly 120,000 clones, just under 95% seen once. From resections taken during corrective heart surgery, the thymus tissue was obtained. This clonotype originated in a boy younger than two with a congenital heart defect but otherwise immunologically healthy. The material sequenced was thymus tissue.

CDR3 residues: CSALKGGGYTF. The CDR3 bases are TGCAGCGCCTTAAAAGGCGGCGGCTACACCTTC. V usage is TRBV29-1 and J usage is TRBJ1-2, with D unresolved. CDR1 SQVTM and CDR2 ANQGSEA come from the germline V gene. The CDR3 is made up of 11 amino acids. V was cut by 7 bases and J by 8 bases, with 14 bases left in between.